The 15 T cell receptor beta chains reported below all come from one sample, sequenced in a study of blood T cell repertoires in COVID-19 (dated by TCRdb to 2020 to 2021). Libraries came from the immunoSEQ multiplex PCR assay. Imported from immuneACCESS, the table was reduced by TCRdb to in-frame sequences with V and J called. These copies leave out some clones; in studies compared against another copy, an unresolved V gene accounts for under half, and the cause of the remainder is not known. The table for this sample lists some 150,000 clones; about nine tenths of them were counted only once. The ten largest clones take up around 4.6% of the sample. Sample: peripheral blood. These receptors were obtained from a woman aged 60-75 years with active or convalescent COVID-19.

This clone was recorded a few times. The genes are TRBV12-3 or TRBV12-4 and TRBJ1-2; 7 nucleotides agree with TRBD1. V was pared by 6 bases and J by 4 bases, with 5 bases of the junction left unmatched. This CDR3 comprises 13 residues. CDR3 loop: CASSPGGGYGYTF. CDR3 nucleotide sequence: TGTGCCAGCAGCCCAGGGGGAGGCTATGGCTACACCTTC.

CDR3 region: CASGLVLGQGANEQYF. CDR3 in DNA: TGTGCTAGTGGTTTGGTACTCGGACAGGGGGCCAACGAGCAGTACTTC. The chain recombines TRBV12-5 with TRBJ2-7; 11 nucleotides line up with TRBD1. CDR1 is LGHNT and CDR2 is FRNRAP in the germline V gene. The junction had 6 bases not matched to a gene; V was cut back by 0 bases and J by 5 bases. The CDR3 loop spans 16 amino acids.

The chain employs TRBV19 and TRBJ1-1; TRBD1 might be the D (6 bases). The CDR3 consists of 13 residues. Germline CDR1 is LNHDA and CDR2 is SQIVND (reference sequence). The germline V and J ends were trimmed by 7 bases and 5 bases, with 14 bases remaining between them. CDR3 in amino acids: CASTEEGGTEAFF. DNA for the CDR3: TGTGCCAGTACGGAGGAGGGGGGGACTGAAGCTTTCTTT.

The CDR3 DNA follows: TGTGCCAGCAGCTTAGGACCCCACAGCAGAGGGGATACGCAGTATTTT. Translating it yields CASSLGPHSRGDTQYF. The rearrangement uses TRBV7-2 and TRBJ2-3; weak D call: TRBD2 (5 bases). The CDR3 sequence is 16 residues long. V was trimmed by 1 base and J by 6 bases, leaving 17 bases between them. Germline CDR1 and CDR2: SGHTA and FQGNSA. The entire variable domain, with the rest obtained from reference TRBV7-2 and TRBJ2-3, is as follows: GAGVSQSPSNKVTEKGKDVELRCDPISGHTALYWYRQSLGQGLEFLIYFQGNSAPDKSGLPSDRFSAERTGGSVSTLTIQRTQQEDSAVYLCASSLGPHSRGDTQYFGPGTRLTVL.

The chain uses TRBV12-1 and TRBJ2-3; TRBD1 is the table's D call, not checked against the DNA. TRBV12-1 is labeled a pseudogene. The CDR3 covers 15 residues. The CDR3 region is CASSPTRTATDTQYF. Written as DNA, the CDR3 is TGTGCCAGCAGCCCTACTCGGACAGCGACAGATACGCAGTATTTT.

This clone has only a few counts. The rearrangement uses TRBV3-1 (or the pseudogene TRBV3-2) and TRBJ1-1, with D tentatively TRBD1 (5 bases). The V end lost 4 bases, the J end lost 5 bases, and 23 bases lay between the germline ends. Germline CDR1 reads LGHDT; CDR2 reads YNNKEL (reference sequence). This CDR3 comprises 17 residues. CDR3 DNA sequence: TGTGCCAGCAGCCCAGCCATCTCGGGGCAGGAGGGTACTGAAGCTTTCTTT. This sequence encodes CASSPAISGQEGTEAFF.

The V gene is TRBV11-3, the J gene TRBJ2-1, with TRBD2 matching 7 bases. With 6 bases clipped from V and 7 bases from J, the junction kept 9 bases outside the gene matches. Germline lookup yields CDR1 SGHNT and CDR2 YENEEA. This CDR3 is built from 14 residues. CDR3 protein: CASSFRGVRNEQFF. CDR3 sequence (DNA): TGTGCCAGCAGTTTTCGGGGGGTCCGAAATGAGCAGTTCTTC.

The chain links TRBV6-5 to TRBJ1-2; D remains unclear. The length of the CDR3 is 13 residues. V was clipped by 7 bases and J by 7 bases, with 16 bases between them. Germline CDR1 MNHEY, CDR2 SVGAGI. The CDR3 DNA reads TGTGCCAGCATTAACCCCGAGAGTCGTGGCTACACCTTC. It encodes CASINPESRGYTF.

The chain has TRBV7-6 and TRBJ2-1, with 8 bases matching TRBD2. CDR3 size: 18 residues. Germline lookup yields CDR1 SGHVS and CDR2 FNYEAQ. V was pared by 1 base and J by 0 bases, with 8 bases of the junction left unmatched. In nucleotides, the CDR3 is TGTGCCAGCAGCTTAGTGTTCAAGCGGGGGAGCTCCTACAATGAGCAGTTCTTC. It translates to CASSLVFKRGSSYNEQFF.

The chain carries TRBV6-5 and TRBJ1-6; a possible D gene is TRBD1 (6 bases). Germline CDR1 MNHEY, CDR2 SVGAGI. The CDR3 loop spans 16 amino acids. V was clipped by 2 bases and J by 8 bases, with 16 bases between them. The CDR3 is CASSYPSQGFDSPLHF. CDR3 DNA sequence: TGTGCCAGCAGTTACCCCAGTCAGGGGTTTGATTCACCCCTCCACTTT.

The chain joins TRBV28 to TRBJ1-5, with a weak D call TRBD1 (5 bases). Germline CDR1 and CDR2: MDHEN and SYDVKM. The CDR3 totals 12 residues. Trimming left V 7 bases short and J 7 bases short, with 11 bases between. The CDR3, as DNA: TGTGCCAGCACCGGCGGGGACCAGCCCCAGCATTTT. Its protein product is CASTGGDQPQHF. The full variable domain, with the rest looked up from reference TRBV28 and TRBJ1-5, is DVKVTQSSRYLVKRTGEKVFLECVQDMDHENMFWYRQDPGLGLRLIYFSYDVKMKEKGDIPEGYSVSREKKERFSLILESASTNQTSMYLCASTGGDQPQHFGDGTRLSIL.

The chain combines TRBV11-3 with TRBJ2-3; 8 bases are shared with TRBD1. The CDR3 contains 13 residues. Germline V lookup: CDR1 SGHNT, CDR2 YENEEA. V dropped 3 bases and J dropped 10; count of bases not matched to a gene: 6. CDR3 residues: CASSFGQGYAQYF. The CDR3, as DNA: TGTGCCAGCAGCTTCGGACAGGGTTATGCGCAGTATTTT.

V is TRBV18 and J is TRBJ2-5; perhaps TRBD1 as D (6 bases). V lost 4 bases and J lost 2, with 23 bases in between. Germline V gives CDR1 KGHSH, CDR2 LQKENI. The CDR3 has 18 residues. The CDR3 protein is CASSLRQSGERKQETQYF. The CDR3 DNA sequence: TGTGCCAGCTCACTGCGACAATCAGGGGAGAGGAAGCAAGAGACCCAGTACTTC. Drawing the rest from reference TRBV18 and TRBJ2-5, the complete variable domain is NAGVMQNPRHLVRRRGQEARLRCSPMKGHSHVYWYRQLPEEGLKFMVYLQKENIIDESGMPKERFSAEFPKEGPSILRIQQVVRGDSAAYFCASSLRQSGERKQETQYFGPGTRLLVL.

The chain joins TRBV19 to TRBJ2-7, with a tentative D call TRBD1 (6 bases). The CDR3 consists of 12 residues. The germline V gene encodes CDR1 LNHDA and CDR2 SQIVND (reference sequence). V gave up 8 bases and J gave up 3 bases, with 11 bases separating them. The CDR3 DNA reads TGTGCCAGTTCGGGACAAGACTACGAGCAGTACTTC. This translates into CASSGQDYEQYF. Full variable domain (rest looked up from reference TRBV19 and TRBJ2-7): DGGITQSPKYLFRKEGQNVTLSCEQNLNHDAMYWYRQDPGQGLRLIYYSQIVNDFQKGDIAEGYSVSREKKESFPLTVTSAQKNPTAFYLCASSGQDYEQYFGPGTRLTVT.

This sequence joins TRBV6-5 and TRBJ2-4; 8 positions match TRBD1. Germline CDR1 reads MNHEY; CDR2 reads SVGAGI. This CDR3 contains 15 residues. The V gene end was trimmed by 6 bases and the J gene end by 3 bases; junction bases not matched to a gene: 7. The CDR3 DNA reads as TGTGCCAGCAGGCCCGGACAGGGTGGCAAAAACATTCAGTACTTC. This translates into CASRPGQGGKNIQYF.